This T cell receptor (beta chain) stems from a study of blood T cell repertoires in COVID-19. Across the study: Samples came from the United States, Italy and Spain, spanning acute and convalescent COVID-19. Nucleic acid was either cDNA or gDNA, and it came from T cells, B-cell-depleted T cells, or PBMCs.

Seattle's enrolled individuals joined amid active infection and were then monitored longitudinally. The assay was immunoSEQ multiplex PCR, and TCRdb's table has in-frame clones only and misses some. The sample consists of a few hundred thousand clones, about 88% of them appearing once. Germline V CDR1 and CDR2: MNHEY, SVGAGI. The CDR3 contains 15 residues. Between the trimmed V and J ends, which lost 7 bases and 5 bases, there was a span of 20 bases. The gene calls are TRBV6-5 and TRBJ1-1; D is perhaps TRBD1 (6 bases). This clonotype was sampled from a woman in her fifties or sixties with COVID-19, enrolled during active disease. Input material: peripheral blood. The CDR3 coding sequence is TGTGCCAGCAAGAGTACCCAGGGGCTGGGTACTGAAGCTTTCTTT. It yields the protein CASKSTQGLGTEAFF.